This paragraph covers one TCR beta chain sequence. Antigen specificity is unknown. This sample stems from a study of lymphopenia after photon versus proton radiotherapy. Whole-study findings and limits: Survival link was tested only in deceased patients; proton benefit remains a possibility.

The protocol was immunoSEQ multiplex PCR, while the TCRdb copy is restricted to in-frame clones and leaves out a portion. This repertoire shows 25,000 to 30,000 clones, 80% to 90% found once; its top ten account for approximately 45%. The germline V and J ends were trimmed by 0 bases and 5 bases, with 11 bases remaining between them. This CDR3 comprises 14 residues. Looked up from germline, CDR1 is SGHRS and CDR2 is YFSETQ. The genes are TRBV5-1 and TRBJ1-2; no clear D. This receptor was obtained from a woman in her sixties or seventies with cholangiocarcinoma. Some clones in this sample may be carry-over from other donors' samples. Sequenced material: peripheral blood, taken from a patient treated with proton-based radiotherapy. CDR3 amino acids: CASSLAEGAYGYTF. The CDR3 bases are TGCGCCAGCAGCTTGGCCGAAGGAGCGTATGGCTACACCTTC.